This T cell receptor (beta chain) was profiled in a study of T-cell reconstitution after alpha-beta-depleted transplantation in children. Germline lookup yields CDR1 GTSNPN and CDR2 SVGIG (reference sequence). The length of the CDR3 is 15 residues. V was pared by 0 bases and J by 4 bases, with 13 bases between. This clonotype was counted ten times or more. Using unique molecular identifiers, the investigators prepared the TCRbeta library. Using its own MiXCR run on the PCR reads, TCRdb lists one record per CDR3 protein. The table has about 600,000 distinct CDR3 sequences, more than 9% seen once. V and J are TRBV30 and TRBJ2-4, with a tentative D call TRBD2 (6 bases). Here the sequenced sample was PBMCs from the stem cell graft donor, taken from the stem cell graft. The clonotype originates from a human donor who donated a stem cell graft to a child with acute myeloid leukemia. Written as DNA, the CDR3 is TGTGCCTGGAGTGTCTTCGGCGGGATGAAAAACATTCAGTACTTC. Protein sequence: CAWSVFGGMKNIQYF.